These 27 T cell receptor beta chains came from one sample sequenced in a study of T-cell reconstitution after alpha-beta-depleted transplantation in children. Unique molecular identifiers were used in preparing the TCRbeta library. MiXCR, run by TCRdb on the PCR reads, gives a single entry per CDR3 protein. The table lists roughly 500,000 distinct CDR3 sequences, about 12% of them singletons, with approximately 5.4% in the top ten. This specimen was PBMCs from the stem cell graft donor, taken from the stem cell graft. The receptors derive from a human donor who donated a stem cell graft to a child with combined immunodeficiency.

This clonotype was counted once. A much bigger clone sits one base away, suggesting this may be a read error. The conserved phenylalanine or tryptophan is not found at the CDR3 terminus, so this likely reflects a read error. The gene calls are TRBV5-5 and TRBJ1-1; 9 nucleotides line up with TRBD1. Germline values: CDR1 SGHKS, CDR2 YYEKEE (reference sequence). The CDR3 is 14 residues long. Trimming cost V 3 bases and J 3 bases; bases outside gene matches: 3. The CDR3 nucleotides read TGTGCCAGCAGCTGGGGACAGGGTTACACTGAAGCTTTCATT. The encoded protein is CASSWGQGYTEAFI.

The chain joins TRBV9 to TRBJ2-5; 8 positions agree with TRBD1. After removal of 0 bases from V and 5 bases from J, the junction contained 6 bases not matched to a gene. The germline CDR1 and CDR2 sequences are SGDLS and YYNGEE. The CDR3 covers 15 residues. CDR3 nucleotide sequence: TGTGCCAGCAGCGTAGAGGACAGGGAGGACGAGACCCAGTACTTC. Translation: CASSVEDREDETQYF.

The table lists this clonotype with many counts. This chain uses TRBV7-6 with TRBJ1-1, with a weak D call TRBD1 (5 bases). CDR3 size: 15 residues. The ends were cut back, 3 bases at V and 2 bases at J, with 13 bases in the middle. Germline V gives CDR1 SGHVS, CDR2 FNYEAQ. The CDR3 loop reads CASSFTTDANTEAFF. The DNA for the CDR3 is TGTGCCAGCAGCTTTACGACAGACGCCAACACTGAAGCTTTCTTT.

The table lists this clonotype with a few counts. The CDR3 spells CASSSPGLQNIQYF. The CDR3 coding sequence is TGTGCCAGCAGCTCACCGGGACTGCAAAACATTCAGTACTTC. This rearrangement joins TRBV7-8 to TRBJ2-4; the D gene is possibly TRBD2 (6 bases). This CDR3 comprises 14 residues. V was pared by 4 bases and J by 5 bases, with 12 bases between. Germline V gene lookup returns CDR1 SGHVS and CDR2 FQNEAQ.

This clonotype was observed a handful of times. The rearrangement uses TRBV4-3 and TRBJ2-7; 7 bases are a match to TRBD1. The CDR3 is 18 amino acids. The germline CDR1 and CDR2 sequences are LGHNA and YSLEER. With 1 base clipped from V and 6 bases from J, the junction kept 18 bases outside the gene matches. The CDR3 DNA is TGCGCCAGCAGCCAAGCCCGGACGGAGACAGGGTTGATCTGCGAGCAGTACTTC. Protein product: CASSQARTETGLICEQYF.

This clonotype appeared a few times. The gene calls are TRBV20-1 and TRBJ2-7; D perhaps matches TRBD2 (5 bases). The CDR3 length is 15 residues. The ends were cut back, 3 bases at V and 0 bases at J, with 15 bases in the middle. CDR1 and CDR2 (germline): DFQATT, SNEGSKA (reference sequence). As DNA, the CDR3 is TGCAGTGCTAGCGGACTTGGGTCCCGCTCCTACGAGCAGTACTTC. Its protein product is CSASGLGSRSYEQYF.

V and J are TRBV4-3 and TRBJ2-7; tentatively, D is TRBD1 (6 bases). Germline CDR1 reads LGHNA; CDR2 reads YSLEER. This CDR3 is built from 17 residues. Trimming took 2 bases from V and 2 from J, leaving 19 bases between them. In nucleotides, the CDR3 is TGCGCCAGCAGCCAAACCTACTCCACAGGGTTTCCCTACGAGCAGTACTTC. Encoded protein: CASSQTYSTGFPYEQYF.

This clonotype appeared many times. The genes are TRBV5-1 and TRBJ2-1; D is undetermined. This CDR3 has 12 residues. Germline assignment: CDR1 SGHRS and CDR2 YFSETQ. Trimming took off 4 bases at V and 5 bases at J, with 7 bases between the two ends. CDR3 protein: CASSLSDNEQFF. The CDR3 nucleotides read TGCGCCAGCAGCCTCAGTGACAATGAGCAGTTCTTC.

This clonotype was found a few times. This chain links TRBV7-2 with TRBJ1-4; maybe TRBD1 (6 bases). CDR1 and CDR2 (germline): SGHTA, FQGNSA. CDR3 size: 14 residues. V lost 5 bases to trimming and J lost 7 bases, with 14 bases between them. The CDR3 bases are TGTGCCAGCAGCCCCGGGGGGCTGCGTGAAAAACTGTTTTTT. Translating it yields CASSPGGLREKLFF.

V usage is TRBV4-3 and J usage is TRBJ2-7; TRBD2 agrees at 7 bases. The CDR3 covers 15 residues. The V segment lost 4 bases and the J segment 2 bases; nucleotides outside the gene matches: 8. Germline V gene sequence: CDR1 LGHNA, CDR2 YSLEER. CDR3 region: CASSRTLAVAYEQYF. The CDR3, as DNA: TGCGCCAGCAGCCGAACTCTAGCGGTTGCCTACGAGCAGTACTTC.

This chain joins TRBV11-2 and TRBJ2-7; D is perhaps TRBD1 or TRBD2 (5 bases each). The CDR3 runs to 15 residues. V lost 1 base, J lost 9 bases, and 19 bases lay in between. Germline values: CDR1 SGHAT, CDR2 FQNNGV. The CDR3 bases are TGTGCCAGCAGCTTAGGACACCGGGACCGTGCAGGGCAGTACTTC. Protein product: CASSLGHRDRAGQYF.

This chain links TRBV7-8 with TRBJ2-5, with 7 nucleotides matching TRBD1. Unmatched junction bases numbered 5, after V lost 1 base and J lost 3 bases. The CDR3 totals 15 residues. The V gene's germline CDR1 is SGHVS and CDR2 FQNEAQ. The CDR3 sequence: CASSLGRDRKETQYF. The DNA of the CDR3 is TGTGCCAGCAGCTTAGGCCGGGACAGAAAAGAGACCCAGTACTTC.

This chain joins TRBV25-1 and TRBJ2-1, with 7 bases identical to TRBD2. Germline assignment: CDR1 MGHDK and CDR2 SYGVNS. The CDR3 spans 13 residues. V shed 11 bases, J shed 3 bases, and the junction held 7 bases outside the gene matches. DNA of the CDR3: TGTGCCTTCGAGGCTAGCGGCTACAATGAGCAGTTCTTC. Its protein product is CAFEASGYNEQFF.

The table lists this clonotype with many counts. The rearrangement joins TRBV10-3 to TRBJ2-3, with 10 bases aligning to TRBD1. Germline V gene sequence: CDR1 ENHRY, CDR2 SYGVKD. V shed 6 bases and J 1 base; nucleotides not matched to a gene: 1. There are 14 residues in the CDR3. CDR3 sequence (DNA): TGTGCCATCAGGACAGGGGGCGGCACAGATACGCAGTATTTT. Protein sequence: CAIRTGGGTDTQYF.

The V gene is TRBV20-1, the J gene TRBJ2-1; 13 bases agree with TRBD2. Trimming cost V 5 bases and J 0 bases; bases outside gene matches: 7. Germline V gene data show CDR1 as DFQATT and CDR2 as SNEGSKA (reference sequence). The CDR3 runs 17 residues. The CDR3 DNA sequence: TGCAGTGCTTCAGGGACTAGCGGGACGAGCTCCTACAATGAGCAGTTCTTC. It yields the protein CSASGTSGTSSYNEQFF.

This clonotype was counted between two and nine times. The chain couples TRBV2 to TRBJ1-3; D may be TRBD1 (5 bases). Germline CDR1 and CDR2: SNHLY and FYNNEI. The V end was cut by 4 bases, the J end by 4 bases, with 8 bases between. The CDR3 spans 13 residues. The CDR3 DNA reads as TGTGCCAGCAGTGGAGGGGACGGAAACACCATATATTTT. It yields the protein CASSGGDGNTIYF.

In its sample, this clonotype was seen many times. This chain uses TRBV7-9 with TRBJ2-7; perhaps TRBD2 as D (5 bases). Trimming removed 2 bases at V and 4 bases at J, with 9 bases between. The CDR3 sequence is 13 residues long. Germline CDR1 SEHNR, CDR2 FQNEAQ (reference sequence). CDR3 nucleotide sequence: TGTGCCAGCAGCTTACGAGGGTCGTACGAGCAGTACTTC. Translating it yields CASSLRGSYEQYF. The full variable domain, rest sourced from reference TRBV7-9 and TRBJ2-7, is DTGVSQNPRHKITKRGQNVTFRCDPISEHNRLYWYRQTLGQGPEFLTYFQNEAQLEKSRLLSDRFSAERPKGSFSTLEIQRTEQGDSAMYLCASSLRGSYEQYFGPGTRLTVT.

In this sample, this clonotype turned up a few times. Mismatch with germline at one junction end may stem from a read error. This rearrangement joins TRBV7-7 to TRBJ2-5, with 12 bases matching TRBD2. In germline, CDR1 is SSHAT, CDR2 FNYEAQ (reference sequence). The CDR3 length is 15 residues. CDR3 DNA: TGTGCTAGCAGTCCGTCGACTAGCGGGGGTGAGACCCAGTACTTC. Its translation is CASSPSTSGGETQYF.

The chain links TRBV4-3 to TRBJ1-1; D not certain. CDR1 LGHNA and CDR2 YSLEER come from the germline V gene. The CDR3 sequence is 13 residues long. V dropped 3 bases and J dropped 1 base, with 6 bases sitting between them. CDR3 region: CASSHGRNTEAFF. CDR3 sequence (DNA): TGCGCCAGCAGCCACGGACGGAACACTGAAGCTTTCTTT.

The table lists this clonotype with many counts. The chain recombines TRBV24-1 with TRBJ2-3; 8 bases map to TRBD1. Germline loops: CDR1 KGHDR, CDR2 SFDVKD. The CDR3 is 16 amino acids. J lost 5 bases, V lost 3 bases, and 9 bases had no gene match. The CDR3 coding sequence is TGTGCCACCAGTGATCCCCTCGGGGACAGGAAAGATACGCAGTATTTT. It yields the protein CATSDPLGDRKDTQYF.

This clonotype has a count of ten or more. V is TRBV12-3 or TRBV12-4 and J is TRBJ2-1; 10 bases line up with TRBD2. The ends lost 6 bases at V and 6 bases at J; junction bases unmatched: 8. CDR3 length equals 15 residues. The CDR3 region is CASRPAGGPSNEQFF. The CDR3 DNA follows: TGTGCCAGCAGGCCAGCGGGGGGGCCTTCCAATGAGCAGTTCTTC.

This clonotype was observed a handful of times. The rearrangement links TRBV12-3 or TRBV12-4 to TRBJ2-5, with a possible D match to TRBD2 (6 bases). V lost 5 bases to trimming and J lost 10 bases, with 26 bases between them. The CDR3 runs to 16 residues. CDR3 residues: CASSPPGRLLRGNQYF. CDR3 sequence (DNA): TGTGCCAGCAGTCCCCCCGGGAGACTACTACGGGGGAACCAGTACTTC.

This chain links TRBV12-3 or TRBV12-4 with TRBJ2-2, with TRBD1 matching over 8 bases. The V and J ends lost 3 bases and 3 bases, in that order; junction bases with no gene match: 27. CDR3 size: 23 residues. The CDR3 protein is CASSFARRRTGPGLREYTGELFF. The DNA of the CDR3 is TGTGCCAGCAGTTTTGCCCGGAGGAGGACAGGGCCCGGACTTAGGGAATACACCGGGGAGCTGTTTTTT.

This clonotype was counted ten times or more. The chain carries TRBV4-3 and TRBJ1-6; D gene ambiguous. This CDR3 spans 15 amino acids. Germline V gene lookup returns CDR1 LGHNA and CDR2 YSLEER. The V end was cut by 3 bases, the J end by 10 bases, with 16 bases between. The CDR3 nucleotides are TGCGCCAGCAGCCAGGCGAATAGAGGGCTCTCACCCCTCCACTTT. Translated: CASSQANRGLSPLHF.

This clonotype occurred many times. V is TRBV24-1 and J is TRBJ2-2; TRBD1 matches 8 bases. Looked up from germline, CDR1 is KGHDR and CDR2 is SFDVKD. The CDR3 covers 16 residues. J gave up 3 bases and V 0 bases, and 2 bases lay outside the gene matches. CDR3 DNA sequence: TGTGCCACCAGTGATTTGGGACAGGGAGACACCGGGGAGCTGTTTTTT. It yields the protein CATSDLGQGDTGELFF.

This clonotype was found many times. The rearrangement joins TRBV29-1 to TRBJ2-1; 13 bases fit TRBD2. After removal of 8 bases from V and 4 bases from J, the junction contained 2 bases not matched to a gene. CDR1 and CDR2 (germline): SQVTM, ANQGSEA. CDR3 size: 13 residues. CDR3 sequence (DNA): TGCAGCCTACTAGCGGGAGGGTACAATGAGCAGTTCTTC. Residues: CSLLAGGYNEQFF.

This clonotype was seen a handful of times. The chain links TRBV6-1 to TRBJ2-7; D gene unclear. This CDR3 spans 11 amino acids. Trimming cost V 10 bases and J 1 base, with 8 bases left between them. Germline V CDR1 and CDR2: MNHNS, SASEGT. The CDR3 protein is CATLGSYEQYF. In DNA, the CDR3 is TGTGCCACGCTTGGATCCTACGAGCAGTACTTC.